These T cell receptor beta chains were read from a single sample in a study of cytomegalovirus exposure and HLA in healthy donors. TCRdb's copy holds only in-frame clones and misses some; the assay was immunoSEQ multiplex PCR. The sample has roughly 86,000 clones; over 50% are singletons. Sequenced input: PBMCs. These receptors came from a man under 40 in good health and CMV-seronegative. The CDR3 runs from the conserved cysteine through the conserved F or W.

len,v_gene,j_gene,CDR3aa
13,TRBV9,TRBJ2-7,CASSVGGLYEQYF
14,TRBV19,TRBJ2-7,CASSSRDRSYEQYF
16,TRBV12-5,TRBJ2-1,CASGLPSGEVYNEQFF
19,TRBV4-3,TRBJ1-3,CASSPPRPPGRYSGNTIYF
15,TRBV30,TRBJ2-2,CAWSVPREDTGELFF
15,TRBV29-1,TRBJ1-4,CSVVPGQGGNEKLFF
16,TRBV11-3,TRBJ2-3,CASSLSGQTGADTQYF
14,TRBV5-1,TRBJ2-7,CASSEATTEYEQYF
16,TRBV27,TRBJ2-1,CASSLRLAGNYNEQFF
14,TRBV6-1,TRBJ1-1,CASSWGGRNTEAFF
16,TRBV21-1,TRBJ2-2,CARVGGQGARTGELFF
15,TRBV15,TRBJ2-1,CATSPRTGAYNEQFF
14,TRBV4-1,TRBJ1-1,CASSRQEANTEAFF
14,TRBV27,TRBJ1-4,CASSVSATNEKLFF
15,TRBV28,TRBJ1-5,CASSLTGTGVQPQHF
13,TRBV2,TRBJ2-7,CASLGQVSYEQYF
16,TRBV25-1,TRBJ2-1,CASSARLAGARNEQFF
17,TRBV7-2,TRBJ2-2,CASSSRTSGRNTGELFF
14,TRBV2,TRBJ2-3,CASSGDRRTDTQYF
17,TRBV11-1,TRBJ2-1,CASSQPRDSSSYNEQFF
13,TRBV6-6,TRBJ1-2,CASTPRQGDGYTF
15,TRBV6-1,TRBJ2-1,CASTLQGGSYNEQFF
12,TRBV18,TRBJ2-7,CASSWTKYEQYF